The rows below give T cell receptor beta chains drawn from one sample of a study of blood T cell repertoires in COVID-19. The table came from immunoSEQ multiplex PCR; TCRdb's copy has only in-frame clones and leaves some out. The table has fewer than 350,000 clones, roughly 87% seen once. The sequenced sample consisted of PBMCs or T cells enriched from blood (not recorded which). All receptors derive from a woman aged 40 to 50 who had recovered from COVID-19. Both conserved end residues are part of each CDR3. Fields, in order: V gene, D gene, J gene, clone size, CDR3 protein, CDR3 DNA. D genes are given only for firm matches. Size is omitted from some rows. Given values are once, few, many or a class for expanded clones.

V: TRBV6-1; D: NA; J: TRBJ1-1; size: NA; CDR3: CASSEIGGDTEAFF; DNA: TGTGCCAGCAGTGAAATTGGGGGGGACACTGAAGCTTTCTTT
V: TRBV11-1; D: NA; J: TRBJ1-2; size: NA; CDR3: CASSLGGHGYTF; DNA: TGTGCCAGCAGCTTAGGTGGGCATGGCTACACCTTC
V: TRBV7-2; D: NA; J: TRBJ1-1; size: few; CDR3: CASSPRGRTEAFF; DNA: TGTGCCAGCAGCCCGCGGGGGCGGACTGAAGCTTTCTTT
V: TRBV28; D: TRBD1; J: TRBJ1-5; size: NA; CDR3: CASSQGGVGQPQHF; DNA: TGTGCCAGCAGCCAAGGGGGCGTCGGGCAGCCCCAGCATTTT
V: TRBV4-3; D: NA; J: TRBJ2-5; size: NA; CDR3: CASSQATSIGKTQYF; DNA: TGCGCCAGCAGCCAGGCTACTAGTATCGGGAAGACCCAGTACTTC
V: TRBV6-5; D: NA; J: TRBJ1-2; size: NA; CDR3: CASSYSQGTLNYGYTF; DNA: TGTGCCAGCAGTTACTCACAGGGAACATTAAACTATGGCTACACCTTC
V: TRBV15; D: NA; J: TRBJ2-7; size: NA; CDR3: CATSLEGDYEQYF; DNA: TGTGCCACCAGTCTGGAGGGAGACTACGAGCAGTACTTC
V: TRBV12-3/TRBV12-4; D: NA; J: TRBJ1-2; size: NA; CDR3: CASSLLNYGYTF; DNA: TGTGCCAGCAGTCTACTTAACTATGGCTACACCTTC
V: TRBV7-2; D: NA; J: TRBJ2-2; size: NA; CDR3: CASSLVAPGIGELFF; DNA: TGTGCCAGCAGCTTGGTGGCGCCGGGGATCGGGGAGCTGTTTTTT
V: TRBV4-1; D: NA; J: TRBJ2-3; size: NA; CDR3: CASSQDPAPSTDTQYF; DNA: TGCGCCAGCAGCCAAGATCCAGCGCCCAGCACAGATACGCAGTATTTT
V: TRBV12-3/TRBV12-4; D: NA; J: TRBJ2-7; size: NA; CDR3: CASSTEREQYF; DNA: TGTGCCAGCAGTACCGAGAGGGAGCAGTACTTC
V: TRBV9; D: TRBD2; J: TRBJ2-7; size: NA; CDR3: CASRGTSGSLSYEQYF; DNA: TGTGCCAGCAGAGGGACTAGCGGGAGCCTATCCTACGAGCAGTACTTC
V: TRBV9; D: NA; J: TRBJ2-7; size: NA; CDR3: CASSPGVLPYEQYF; DNA: TGTGCCAGCAGCCCCGGTGTGTTGCCCTACGAGCAGTACTTC
V: TRBV5-1; D: NA; J: TRBJ2-2; size: NA; CDR3: CASSLEASTHTGELFF; DNA: TGCGCCAGCAGCTTGGAGGCTAGCACTCACACCGGGGAGCTGTTTTTT
V: TRBV11-3; D: NA; J: TRBJ2-2; size: few; CDR3: CASSLRGELFF; DNA: TGTGCCAGCAGCTTACGGGGGGAGCTGTTTTTT
V: TRBV6-5; D: NA; J: TRBJ1-2; size: NA; CDR3: CASSPLRDYYGYTF; DNA: TGTGCCAGCAGTCCCCTGAGGGACTACTATGGCTACACCTTC
V: TRBV7-6; D: NA; J: TRBJ1-1; size: NA; CDR3: CASSAPRGFNTEAFF; DNA: TGTGCCAGCAGCGCGCCCAGGGGATTTAACACTGAAGCTTTCTTT
V: TRBV30; D: TRBD1; J: TRBJ1-1; size: NA; CDR3: CAGQVQVTEAFF; DNA: TGTGCCGGACAGGTCCAGGTAACTGAAGCTTTCTTT
V: TRBV11-2; D: TRBD1; J: TRBJ2-2; size: NA; CDR3: CASSPSMTGRNTGELFF; DNA: TGTGCCAGCAGCCCGTCCATGACAGGGAGGAACACCGGGGAGCTGTTTTTT
V: TRBV24-1; D: NA; J: TRBJ2-1; size: NA; CDR3: CATSEHDSRFYNEQFF; DNA: TGTGCCACCAGTGAACACGACAGTAGGTTTTACAATGAGCAGTTCTTC
V: TRBV7-9; D: TRBD1; J: TRBJ2-1; size: NA; CDR3: CASSPPDRGLYNEQFF; DNA: TGTGCCAGCAGCCCACCCGACAGGGGCCTTTACAATGAGCAGTTCTTC
V: TRBV20-1; D: NA; J: TRBJ2-7; size: NA; CDR3: CSASGIGEQYF; DNA: TGCAGTGCTAGCGGGATAGGCGAGCAGTACTTC
V: TRBV11-2; D: TRBD2; J: TRBJ2-7; size: NA; CDR3: CASSPRPSGRGRTYEQYF; DNA: TGTGCCAGCAGCCCCCGGCCATCGGGGCGCGGGAGAACCTACGAGCAGTACTTC
V: TRBV9; D: TRBD1; J: TRBJ2-3; size: NA; CDR3: CASTGGTGYLDTQYF; DNA: TGTGCCAGCACTGGCGGGACAGGGTATTTAGATACGCAGTATTTT
V: TRBV7-3; D: NA; J: TRBJ1-2; size: NA; CDR3: CASSLTRGSGYTF; DNA: TGTGCCAGCAGCTTAACCAGGGGAAGTGGCTACACCTTC
V: TRBV7-9; D: TRBD1; J: TRBJ1-1; size: NA; CDR3: CASSLQGARNTEAFF; DNA: TGTGCCAGCAGCCTACAGGGGGCGCGGAACACTGAAGCTTTCTTT
V: TRBV15; D: TRBD1; J: TRBJ2-7; size: NA; CDR3: CATSRKGGQGGYEQYF; DNA: TGTGCCACCAGCAGAAAGGGGGGACAGGGCGGGTACGAGCAGTACTTC
V: TRBV6-2/TRBV6-3; D: TRBD1; J: TRBJ2-6; size: NA; CDR3: CASSSPDRSGANVLTF; DNA: TGTGCCAGCAGTTCGCCGGACAGGTCTGGGGCCAACGTCCTGACTTTC
V: TRBV5-4; D: TRBD2; J: TRBJ2-3; size: NA; CDR3: CASNLAGGSSDTQYF; DNA: TGTGCCAGCAACCTAGCGGGAGGTTCATCAGATACGCAGTATTTT
V: TRBV7-9; D: TRBD1; J: TRBJ2-2; size: NA; CDR3: CASSSVGDRGGELFF; DNA: TGTGCCAGCAGCTCTGTGGGGGACAGAGGCGGGGAGCTGTTTTTT
V: TRBV7-3; D: NA; J: TRBJ1-2; size: NA; CDR3: CASSLNTIYGYTF; DNA: TGTGCCAGCAGCTTAAATACTATCTATGGCTACACCTTC
V: TRBV12-3/TRBV12-4; D: NA; J: TRBJ1-5; size: NA; CDR3: CASTAQGHQPQHF; DNA: TGTGCCAGCACCGCCCAGGGCCATCAGCCCCAGCATTTT
V: TRBV16; D: NA; J: TRBJ2-7; size: NA; CDR3: CASSHHRVNEQYF; DNA: TGTGCCAGCAGCCATCACAGGGTAAACGAGCAGTACTTC
V: TRBV11-2; D: NA; J: TRBJ1-3; size: NA; CDR3: CASSLDLSSGNTIYF; DNA: TGTGCCAGCAGCTTAGATCTAAGCTCTGGAAACACCATATATTTT
V: TRBV14; D: NA; J: TRBJ1-1; size: once; CDR3: CASSQGYGIRDTEAFF; DNA: TGTGCCAGCAGCCAAGGCTACGGGATTCGGGACACTGAAGCTTTCTTT
V: TRBV27; D: NA; J: TRBJ1-4; size: NA; CDR3: CASSFWGGDEKLFF; DNA: TGTGCCAGCAGTTTCTGGGGAGGGGATGAAAAACTGTTTTTT
V: TRBV7-9; D: NA; J: TRBJ1-2; size: NA; CDR3: CASSLLAGYTF; DNA: TGTGCCAGCAGCTTATTAGCCGGCTACACCTTC
V: TRBV18; D: TRBD2; J: TRBJ2-1; size: many; CDR3: CASSAGTSSFSGEQFF; DNA: TGTGCCAGCTCGGCCGGGACTAGTTCGTTTAGCGGTGAGCAGTTCTTC
V: TRBV7-2; D: TRBD1; J: TRBJ1-6; size: NA; CDR3: CASSLGGTANSPLHF; DNA: TGTGCCAGCAGCTTAGGGGGGACAGCAAATTCACCCCTCCACTTT
V: TRBV12-3/TRBV12-4; D: TRBD1; J: TRBJ1-2; size: once; CDR3: CASSTGDYGYTF; DNA: TGTGCCAGCAGTACAGGGGACTATGGCTACACCTTC
V: TRBV28; D: NA; J: TRBJ2-7; size: NA; CDR3: CASSLYSGLYEQYF; DNA: TGTGCCAGCAGTTTATACAGCGGACTCTACGAGCAGTACTTC
V: TRBV4-2; D: TRBD1; J: TRBJ2-7; size: NA; CDR3: CASSERDRAYEQYF; DNA: TGTGCCAGCAGCGAGCGGGACAGGGCGTACGAGCAGTACTTC
V: TRBV12-3/TRBV12-4; D: NA; J: TRBJ2-2; size: few; CDR3: CASSLPGGRGLFF; DNA: TGTGCCAGCAGTTTACCGGGTGGACGGGGGCTGTTTTTT
V: TRBV4-1; D: NA; J: TRBJ1-4; size: NA; CDR3: CASSQDRGAATNEKLFF; DNA: TGCGCCAGCAGCCAAGATCGGGGGGCAGCAACTAATGAAAAACTGTTTTTT
V: TRBV7-2; D: NA; J: TRBJ1-2; size: NA; CDR3: CASSLIEVYGYTF; DNA: TGTGCCAGCAGCCTAATTGAGGTCTATGGCTACACCTTC
V: TRBV20-1; D: TRBD2; J: TRBJ2-5; size: NA; CDR3: CSASPSWAGVETQYF; DNA: TGCAGTGCTAGTCCATCTTGGGCGGGAGTAGAGACCCAGTACTTC